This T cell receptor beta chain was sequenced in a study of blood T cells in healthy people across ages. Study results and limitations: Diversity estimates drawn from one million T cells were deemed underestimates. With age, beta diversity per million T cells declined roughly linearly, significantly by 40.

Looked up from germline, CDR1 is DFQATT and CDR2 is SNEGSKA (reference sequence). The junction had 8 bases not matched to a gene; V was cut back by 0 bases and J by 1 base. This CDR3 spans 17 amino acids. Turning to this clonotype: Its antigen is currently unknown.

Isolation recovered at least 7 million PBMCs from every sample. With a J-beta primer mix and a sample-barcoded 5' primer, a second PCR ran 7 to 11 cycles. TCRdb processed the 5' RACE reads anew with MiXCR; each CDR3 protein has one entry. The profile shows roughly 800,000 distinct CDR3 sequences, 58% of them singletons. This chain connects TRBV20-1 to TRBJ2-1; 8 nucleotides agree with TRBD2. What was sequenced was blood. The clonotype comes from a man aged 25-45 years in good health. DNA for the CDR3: TGCAGTGCTAGAGATTTTGTGGGACTAGTGTCCTACAATGAGCAGTTCTTC. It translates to CSARDFVGLVSYNEQFF.